The 10 T cell receptor beta chains below all came from one sample that was sequenced in a study of CXCR3-negative and CXCR3-positive naive CD8 T cells. Study-wide points: Naive cells positive for CXCR3 carried more hydrophobic TRB CDR3s than CXCR3-negative ones.

These TCRs are of unknown antigen specificity. All TRB cDNA libraries came from 5' RACE performed with UMI labels. TCRdb re-called the 5' RACE reads; one entry per CDR3 protein, DNA not given. Reported are about 98,000 distinct CDR3 sequences; the ten largest clones contain under 0.95%. Sequenced input: naive CXCR3+ CD8+ T cells from blood. The subset was: CD45RO-CCR7+CD27+CD95- naive CD8+ T cells expressing CXCR3 (TNR3+). Every receptor here comes from a human donor in good health. Some clones in this sample may be carry-over from other donors' samples.

V gene TRBV2 combines with J gene TRBJ2-1. The germline V gene encodes CDR1 SNHLY and CDR2 FYNNEI. The CDR3 length is 12 residues. The CDR3 is CASSEAPNEQFF.

The chain employs TRBV10-3 and TRBJ1-3. The V gene's germline CDR1 is ENHRY and CDR2 SYGVKD. This CDR3 contains 16 residues. The CDR3 protein is CAISELDWSSGNTIYF.

This sequence joins TRBV10-3 and TRBJ2-7. The CDR3 contains 13 residues. Per germline, CDR1 ENHRY and CDR2 SYGVKD. The CDR3 spells CAISEGRFNEQYF.

The chain is built from TRBV6-2 or TRBV6-3 and TRBJ2-2; the TCRdb D gene call, TRBD1, has no DNA to confirm it. Germline assignment: CDR1 MNHEY and CDR2 SVGEGT. This CDR3 contains 16 residues. Here the CDR3 reads CASSYSTGILTGELFF.

The rearrangement joins TRBV7-3 to TRBJ2-1. Germline-derived CDR1 and CDR2 are SGHTA and FQGTGA. This CDR3 spans 13 amino acids. CDR3 sequence reads: CASSLYLFNEQFF.

The V and J genes are TRBV27 and TRBJ2-1; TCRdb selects TRBD1, and the lack of DNA leaves this call unchecked. The CDR3 covers 15 residues. CDR1 is MNHEY, CDR2 SMNVEV, per germline (reference sequence). Here the CDR3 reads CASRRTGAAYNEQFF.

The chain's CDR3 is CASSFPRGGQPQHF. This sequence joins TRBV28 and TRBJ1-5; the TCRdb call, TRBD1, lacks DNA for checking. Germline V gene sequence: CDR1 MDHEN, CDR2 SYDVKM. This CDR3 is built from 14 residues.

The gene calls are TRBV6-5 and TRBJ2-2; as DNA is missing, the TRBD1 call by TCRdb cannot be tested. From germline, CDR1 is MNHEY and CDR2 SVGAGI. This CDR3 is built from 14 residues. Here the CDR3 reads CASSSPGQGGELFF.

The chain links TRBV6-6 to TRBJ2-5; as DNA is missing, the TRBD2 call by TCRdb cannot be tested. This CDR3 has 15 amino acids. Germline-derived CDR1 and CDR2 are MNHNY and SVGAGI (reference sequence). CDR3 protein: CASSYERGAPETQYF.

V is TRBV28 and J is TRBJ2-4; absent DNA, TCRdb's TRBD2 call cannot be checked. CDR3 length equals 15 residues. The germline V gene has CDR1 MDHEN and CDR2 SYDVKM. CDR3 in amino acids: CASSLWRAPKNIQYF. Full variable domain (rest looked up from reference TRBV28 and TRBJ2-4): DVKVTQSSRYLVKRTGEKVFLECVQDMDHENMFWYRQDPGLGLRLIYFSYDVKMKEKGDIPEGYSVSREKKERFSLILESASTNQTSMYLCASSLWRAPKNIQYFGAGTRLSVL.